This T cell receptor (beta chain) was captured in a study of cytomegalovirus exposure and HLA in healthy donors. The PCR made use of 60 Vbeta and 13 Jbeta primers. Measured with immunoSEQ multiplex PCR; TCRdb has only the in-frame clones, and not every one. The top ten hold less than 3.5% of the sample, which has 35,000 to 45,000 clones, 90% to 95% seen once. The CDR3 is 17 amino acids. Trimming removed 3 bases from V and 9 bases from J; junction bases left unmatched: 14. CDR1 SGHTA and CDR2 FQGTGA come from the germline V gene. The V gene is TRBV7-3, the J gene TRBJ2-7; 13 bases align to TRBD2. Sequencing input: PBMCs. The clonotype originates from a woman under 30 in good health and CMV-seronegative. The chain's CDR3 is CASSLGTSGTLDSGQYF. CDR3 nucleotides: TGTGCCAGCAGCTTGGGGACTAGCGGGACTCTTGACAGCGGGCAGTACTTC.